The rows below give T cell receptor beta chains drawn from one sample of a study of T cells in Graves' hyperthyroidism and ophthalmopathy. TCRdb reprocessed the multiplex PCR reads with MiXCR, giving one entry per CDR3 protein. The sample lists under 400,000 distinct CDR3 sequences, approximately 13% occurring once. The sequenced sample was blood. The receptor source for this set is an older woman with Graves' hyperthyroidism. The CDR3 runs from the conserved cysteine through the conserved F or W. D genes are given only for firm matches. Expanded clones get a size class; other rows say once, few or many, or leave the size out.

D	size	V	J	CDR3	DNA
TRBD1	.	TRBV20-1	TRBJ1-5	CSARTPGQSNQPQHF	TGCAGTGCTAGAACACCGGGACAGAGTAATCAGCCCCAGCATTTT
.	many	TRBV7-2	TRBJ2-1	CASSPSGILYNEQFF	TGTGCCAGCAGTCCAAGCGGAATACTTTACAATGAGCAGTTCTTC
TRBD2	many	TRBV7-9	TRBJ2-1	CASRKVLADIVNEQFF	TGTGCCAGCCGCAAGGTACTAGCGGACATAGTCAATGAGCAGTTCTTC
TRBD2	many	TRBV2	TRBJ2-3	CASSSLPGLAGGVDTQYF	TGTGCCAGCAGTTCCCTCCCGGGACTAGCGGGAGGAGTTGATACGCAGTATTTT
.	many	TRBV11-3	TRBJ2-7	CASSLVTGAGSYEQYF	TGTGCCAGCAGCTTGGTCACAGGGGCGGGGTCCTACGAGCAGTACTTC
.	many	TRBV29-1	TRBJ2-4	CSVHQEGGNIQYF	TGCAGCGTTCATCAGGAGGGGGGAAACATTCAGTACTTC
TRBD2	few	TRBV6-6	TRBJ2-7	CASSYREAIPYEQYF	TGTGCCAGCAGTTACCGGGAGGCAATCCCCTACGAGCAGTACTTC
.	few	TRBV29-1	TRBJ1-1	CSVWGNTEAFF	TGCAGCGTTTGGGGGAACACTGAAGCTTTCTTT
TRBD2	many	TRBV7-3	TRBJ2-1	CASSLTWASGDEQFF	TGTGCCAGCAGCTTAACGTGGGCTAGCGGCGATGAGCAGTTCTTC
.	many	TRBV10-3	TRBJ2-7	CAISERGWDEQYF	TGTGCCATCAGTGAACGGGGGTGGGACGAGCAGTACTTC
.	many	TRBV12-3/TRBV12-4	TRBJ2-7	CASSPRSVPGGSYEQYF	TGTGCCAGCAGCCCCCGTAGCGTCCCTGGCGGCTCCTACGAGCAGTACTTC
.	many	TRBV7-8	TRBJ2-5	CASSRVGAETQYF	TGTGCCAGCAGCCGGGTGGGGGCAGAGACCCAGTACTTC
TRBD1	many	TRBV2	TRBJ1-2	CASRVSPGQGGYGYTF	TGTGCCAGCAGAGTTAGCCCGGGACAGGGAGGCTATGGCTACACCTTC
.	.	TRBV15	TRBJ1-1	CATSRDRQGTFF	TGTGCCACCAGCAGAGATCGGCAGGGTACTTTCTTT
.	.	TRBV5-8	TRBJ1-2	CASSIKDSYGYTF	TGTGCCAGCAGTATTAAGGATAGCTATGGCTACACCTTC
.	few	TRBV9	TRBJ2-5	CASSFRANQETQYF	TGTGCCAGCAGCTTCAGGGCCAACCAAGAGACCCAGTACTTC
TRBD2	.	TRBV7-3	TRBJ2-1	CASSYGGNNEQFF	TGTGCCAGCAGCTACGGGGGGAACAATGAGCAGTTCTTC
TRBD1	.	TRBV4-1	TRBJ1-1	CASSRKGGSPRTEAFF	TGCGCCAGCAGCCGAAAAGGGGGCTCGCCGAGGACTGAAGCTTTCTTT